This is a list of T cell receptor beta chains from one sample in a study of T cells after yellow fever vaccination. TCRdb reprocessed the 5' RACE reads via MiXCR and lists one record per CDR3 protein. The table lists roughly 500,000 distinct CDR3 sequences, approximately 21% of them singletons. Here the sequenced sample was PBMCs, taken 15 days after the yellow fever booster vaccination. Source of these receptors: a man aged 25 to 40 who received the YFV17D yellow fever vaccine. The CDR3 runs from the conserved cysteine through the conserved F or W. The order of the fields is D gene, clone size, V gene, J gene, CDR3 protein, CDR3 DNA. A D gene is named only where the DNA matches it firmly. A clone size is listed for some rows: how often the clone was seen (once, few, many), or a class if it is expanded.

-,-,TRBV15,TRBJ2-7,CAVGQNYVGQYF,TGTGCCGTCGGACAAAACTACGTGGGGCAGTACTTC
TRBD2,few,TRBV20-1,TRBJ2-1,CSARSKGLAGEYGEQFF,TGCAGTGCTAGATCGAAGGGACTAGCGGGAGAATACGGTGAGCAGTTCTTC
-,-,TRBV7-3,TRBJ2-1,CASSLVPEGNEQFF,TGTGCCAGCAGCTTAGTCCCGGAGGGGAATGAGCAGTTCTTC
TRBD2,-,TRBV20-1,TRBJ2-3,CSAKPGMTSGVGDTQYF,TGCAGTGCCAAGCCCGGAATGACTAGCGGGGTGGGAGATACGCAGTATTTT
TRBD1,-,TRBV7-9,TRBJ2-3,CASSPWDSQDTQYF,TGTGCCAGCAGCCCCTGGGACAGCCAAGATACGCAGTATTTT
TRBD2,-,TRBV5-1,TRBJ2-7,CASSLNGRGDEQYF,TGCGCCAGCAGCTTGAACGGGAGGGGTGACGAGCAGTACTTC
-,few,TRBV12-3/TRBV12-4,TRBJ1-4,CASSAMGGNEKLFF,TGTGCCAGCAGTGCCATGGGGGGAAATGAAAAACTGTTTTTT
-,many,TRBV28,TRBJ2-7,CASSFTYEQYF,TGTGCCAGCAGCTTCACCTACGAGCAGTACTTC
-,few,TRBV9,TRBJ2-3,CASSPPWPDTQYF,TGTGCCAGCAGCCCCCCCTGGCCAGATACGCAGTATTTT
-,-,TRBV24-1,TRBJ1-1,CATSLGPDSAFF,TGTGCCACCAGCCTGGGTCCTGACTCCGCTTTCTTT
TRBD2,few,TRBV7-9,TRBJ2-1,CASSDRTSGSAF,TGTGCCAGCAGCGACCGGACTAGCGGGAGTGCGTTC
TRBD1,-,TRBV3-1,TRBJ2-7,CASSRGQVIYEQYF,TGTGCCAGCAGCAGGGGGCAAGTTATCTACGAGCAGTACTTC
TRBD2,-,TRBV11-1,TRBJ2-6,CASSKHRGTNTPPGANVLTF,TGTGCCAGCAGTAAGCATCGGGGGACTAATACCCCCCCTGGGGCCAACGTCCTGACTTTC
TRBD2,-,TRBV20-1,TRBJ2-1,CSAPAGTSDYNEQFF,TGCAGTGCCCCAGCCGGGACTAGCGACTACAATGAGCAGTTCTTC
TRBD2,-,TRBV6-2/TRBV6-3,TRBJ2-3,CASSYGLATDTQYF,TGTGCCAGCAGTTACGGACTAGCCACAGATACGCAGTATTTT
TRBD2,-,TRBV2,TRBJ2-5,CASSFGLAGMYF,TGTGCCAGCAGTTTTGGACTAGCGGGAATGTACTTC
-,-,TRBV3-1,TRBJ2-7,CASSQDGTGEQYF,TGTGCCAGCAGCCAAGATGGCACCGGCGAGCAGTACTTC
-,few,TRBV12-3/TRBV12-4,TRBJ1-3,CASRDGNTIYF,TGTGCCAGCAGAGACGGAAACACCATATATTTT
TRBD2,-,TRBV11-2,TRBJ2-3,CASSSKGAGVSPHLTDTQYF,TGTGCCAGCAGCTCTAAAGGGGCGGGGGTGTCGCCACACCTCACAGATACGCAGTATTTT
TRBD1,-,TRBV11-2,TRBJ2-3,CASSLAGTGVADTQYF,TGTGCCAGCAGCCTGGCCGGGACAGGGGTTGCAGATACGCAGTATTTT
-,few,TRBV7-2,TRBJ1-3,CASSAVGGAGGNTIYF,TGTGCCAGCAGCGCCGTGGGGGGGGCCGGAGGAAACACCATATATTTT
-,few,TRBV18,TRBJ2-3,CASSPPTERDTQYF,TGTGCCAGCTCACCCCCCACCGAGCGAGATACGCAGTATTTT
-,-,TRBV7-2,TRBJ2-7,CASSPEVVVRALEQYF,TGTGCCAGCAGCCCGGAGGTGGTAGTCAGGGCCCTGGAGCAGTACTTC
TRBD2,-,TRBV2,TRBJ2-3,CASSEIGTSGSTDTQYF,TGTGCCAGCAGTGAAATTGGGACTAGCGGGAGCACAGATACGCAGTATTTT
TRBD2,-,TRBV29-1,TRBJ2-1,CSVDRLAAYNEQFF,TGCAGCGTTGATCGGCTAGCGGCCTACAATGAGCAGTTCTTC
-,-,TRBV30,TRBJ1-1,CAWTGGRVTEAFF,TGTGCCTGGACTGGCGGGCGCGTCACTGAAGCTTTCTTT
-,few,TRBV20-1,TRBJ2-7,CSAARPGASYEQYF,TGCAGTGCCGCAAGACCGGGGGCCTCCTACGAGCAGTACTTC
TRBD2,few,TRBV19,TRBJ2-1,CASSIFAGGSYNEQFF,TGTGCCAGTAGTATCTTCGCGGGAGGCTCCTACAATGAGCAGTTCTTC
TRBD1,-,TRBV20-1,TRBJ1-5,CSARAGQAPRPQHF,TGCAGTGCTAGGGCCGGACAGGCGCCTCGGCCCCAGCATTTT
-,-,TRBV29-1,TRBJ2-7,CSVEGTTSGTADYEQYF,TGCAGCGTTGAGGGCACGACCTCCGGGACCGCAGACTACGAGCAGTACTTC
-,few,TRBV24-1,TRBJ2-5,CATSDKASQETQYF,TGTGCCACCAGTGATAAGGCCAGCCAAGAGACCCAGTACTTC
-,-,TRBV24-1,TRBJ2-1,CATSDSTANFGREAPGEQFF,TGTGCCACCAGTGATTCCACCGCAAACTTTGGGCGGGAAGCCCCTGGCGAGCAGTTCTTC
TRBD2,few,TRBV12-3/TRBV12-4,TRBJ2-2,CASSFSGTSARGELFF,TGTGCCAGCAGTTTTTCTGGGACTAGCGCACGCGGGGAGCTGTTTTTT
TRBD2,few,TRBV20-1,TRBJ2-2,CSASAGGPGTGELFF,TGCAGTGCTTCAGCGGGAGGGCCCGGCACCGGGGAGCTGTTTTTT